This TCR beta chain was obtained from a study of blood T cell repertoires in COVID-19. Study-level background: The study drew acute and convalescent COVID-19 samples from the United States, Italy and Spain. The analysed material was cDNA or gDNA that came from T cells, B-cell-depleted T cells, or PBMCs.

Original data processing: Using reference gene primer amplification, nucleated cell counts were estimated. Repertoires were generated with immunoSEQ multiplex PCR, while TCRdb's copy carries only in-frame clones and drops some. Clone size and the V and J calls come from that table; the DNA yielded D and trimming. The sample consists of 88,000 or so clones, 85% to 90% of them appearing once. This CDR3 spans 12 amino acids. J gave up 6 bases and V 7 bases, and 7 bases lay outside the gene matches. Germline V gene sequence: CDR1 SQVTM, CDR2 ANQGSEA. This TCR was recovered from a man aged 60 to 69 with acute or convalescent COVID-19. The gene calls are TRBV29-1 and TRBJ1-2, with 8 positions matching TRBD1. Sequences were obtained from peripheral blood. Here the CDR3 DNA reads TGCAGCGGAGAGGGACAGGCGGATGGCTACACCTTC. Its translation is CSGEGQADGYTF.